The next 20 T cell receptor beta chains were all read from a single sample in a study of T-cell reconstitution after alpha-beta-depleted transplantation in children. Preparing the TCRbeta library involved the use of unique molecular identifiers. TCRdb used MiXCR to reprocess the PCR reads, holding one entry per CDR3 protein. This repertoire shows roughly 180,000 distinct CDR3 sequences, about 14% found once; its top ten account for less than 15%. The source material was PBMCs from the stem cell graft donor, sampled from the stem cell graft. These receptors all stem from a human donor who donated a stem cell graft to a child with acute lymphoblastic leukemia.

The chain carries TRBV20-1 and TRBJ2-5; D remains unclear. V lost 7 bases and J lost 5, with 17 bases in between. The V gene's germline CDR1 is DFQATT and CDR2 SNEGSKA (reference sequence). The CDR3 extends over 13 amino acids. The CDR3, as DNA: TGCAGTGGGCGCCGGGCCCCGGCCGAGACCCAGTACTTC. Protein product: CSGRRAPAETQYF.

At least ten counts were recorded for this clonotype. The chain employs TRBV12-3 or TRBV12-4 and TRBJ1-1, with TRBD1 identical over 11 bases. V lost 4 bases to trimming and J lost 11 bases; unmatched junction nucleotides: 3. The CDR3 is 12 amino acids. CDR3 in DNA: TGTGCCAGCAGTTGGACAGGGGGCTTGGCTTTCTTT. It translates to CASSWTGGLAFF.

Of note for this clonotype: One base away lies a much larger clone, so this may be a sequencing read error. This CDR3 reads CSARGDFGQYF. CDR3 nucleotides: TGCAGTGCTAGGGGGGACTTTGGGCAGTACTTC. The chain couples TRBV20-1 to TRBJ2-7; D perhaps matches TRBD2 (6 bases). CDR3 length equals 11 residues. Between the trimmed V and J ends, which lost 3 bases and 9 bases, there was a span of 12 bases. Germline loops: CDR1 DFQATT, CDR2 SNEGSKA (reference sequence).

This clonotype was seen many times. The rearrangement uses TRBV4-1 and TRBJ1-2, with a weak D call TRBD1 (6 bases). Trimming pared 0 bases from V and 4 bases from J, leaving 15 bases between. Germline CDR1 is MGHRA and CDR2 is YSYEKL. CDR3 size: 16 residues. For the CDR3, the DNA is TGCGCCAGCAGCCAAGATGGTTCGGGCAGGGGCTATGGCTACACCTTC. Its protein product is CASSQDGSGRGYGYTF.

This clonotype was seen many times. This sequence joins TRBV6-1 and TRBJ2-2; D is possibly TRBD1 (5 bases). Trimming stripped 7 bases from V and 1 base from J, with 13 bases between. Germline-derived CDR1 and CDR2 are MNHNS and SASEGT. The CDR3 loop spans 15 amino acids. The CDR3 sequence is CASTKQTENTGELFF. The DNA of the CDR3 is TGTGCCAGCACCAAGCAGACAGAGAACACCGGGGAGCTGTTTTTT.

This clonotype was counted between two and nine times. CDR3 sequence: CASSFAGGLAGGEQFF. CDR3 coding DNA: TGTGCCAGCAGTTTCGCGGGCGGACTAGCGGGAGGGGAGCAGTTCTTC. The chain has TRBV12-3 or TRBV12-4 and TRBJ2-1; TRBD2 agrees at 15 bases. V shed 3 bases and J 10 bases; nucleotides not matched to a gene: 7. The CDR3 length is 16 residues.

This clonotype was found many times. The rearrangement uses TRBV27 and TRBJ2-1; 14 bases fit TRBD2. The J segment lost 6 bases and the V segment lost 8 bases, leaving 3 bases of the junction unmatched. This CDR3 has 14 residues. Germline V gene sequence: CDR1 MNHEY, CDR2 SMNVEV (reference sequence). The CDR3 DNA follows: TGTGCCAGCGGGACTAGCGGGAGCAGCAATGAGCAGTTCTTC. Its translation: CASGTSGSSNEQFF.

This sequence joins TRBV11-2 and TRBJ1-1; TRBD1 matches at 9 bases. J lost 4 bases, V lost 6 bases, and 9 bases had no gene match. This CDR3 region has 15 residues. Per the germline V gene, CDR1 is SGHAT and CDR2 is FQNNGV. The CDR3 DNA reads TGTGCCAGCAGGGGATTACAGGGGGCGTCCACTGAAGCTTTCTTT. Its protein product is CASRGLQGASTEAFF.

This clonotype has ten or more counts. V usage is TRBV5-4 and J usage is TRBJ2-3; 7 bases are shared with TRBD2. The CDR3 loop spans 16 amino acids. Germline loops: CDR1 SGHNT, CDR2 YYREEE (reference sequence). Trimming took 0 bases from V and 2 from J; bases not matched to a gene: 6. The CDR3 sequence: CASSLVGLGTTDTQYF. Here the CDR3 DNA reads TGTGCCAGCAGCTTGGTTGGACTAGGAACCACAGATACGCAGTATTTT. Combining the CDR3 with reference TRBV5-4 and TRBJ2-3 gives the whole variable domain ETGVTQSPTHLIKTRGQQVTLRCSSQSGHNTVSWYQQALGQGPQFIFQYYREEENGRGNFPPRFSGLQFPNYSSELNVNALELDDSALYLCASSLVGLGTTDTQYFGPGTRLTVL.

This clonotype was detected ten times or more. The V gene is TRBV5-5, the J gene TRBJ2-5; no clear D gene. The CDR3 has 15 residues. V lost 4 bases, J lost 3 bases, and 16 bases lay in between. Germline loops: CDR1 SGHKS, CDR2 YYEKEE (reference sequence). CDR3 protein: CASSPIRTVEETQYF. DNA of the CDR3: TGTGCCAGCAGCCCGATTCGGACCGTGGAAGAGACCCAGTACTTC.

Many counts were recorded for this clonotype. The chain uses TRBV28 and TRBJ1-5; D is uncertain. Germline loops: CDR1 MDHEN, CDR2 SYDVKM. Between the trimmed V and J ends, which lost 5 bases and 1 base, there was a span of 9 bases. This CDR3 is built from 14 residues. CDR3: CASSRLESNQPQHF. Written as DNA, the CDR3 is TGTGCCAGCAGTCGACTTGAGAGCAATCAGCCCCAGCATTTT.

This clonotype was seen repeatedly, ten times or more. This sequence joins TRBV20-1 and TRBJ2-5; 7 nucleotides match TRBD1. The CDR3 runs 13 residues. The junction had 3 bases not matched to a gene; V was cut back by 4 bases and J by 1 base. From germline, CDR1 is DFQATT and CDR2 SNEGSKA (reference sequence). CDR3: CSATTGAQETQYF. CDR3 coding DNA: TGCAGTGCTACCACAGGGGCCCAAGAGACCCAGTACTTC.

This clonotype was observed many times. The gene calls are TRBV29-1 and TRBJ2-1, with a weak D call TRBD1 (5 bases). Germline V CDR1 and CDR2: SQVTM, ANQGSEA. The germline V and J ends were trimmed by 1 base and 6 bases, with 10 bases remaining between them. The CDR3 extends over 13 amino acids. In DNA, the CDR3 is TGCAGCGTTGAAGGCCAGGGCTCCAATGAGCAGTTCTTC. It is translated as CSVEGQGSNEQFF.

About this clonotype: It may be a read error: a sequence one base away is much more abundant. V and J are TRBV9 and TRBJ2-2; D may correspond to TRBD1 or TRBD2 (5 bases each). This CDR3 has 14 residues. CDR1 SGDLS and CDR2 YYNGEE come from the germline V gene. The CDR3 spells CASSVDQATGDLFF. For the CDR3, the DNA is TGTGCCAGCAGCGTAGATCAGGCCACCGGGGACCTGTTTTTT.

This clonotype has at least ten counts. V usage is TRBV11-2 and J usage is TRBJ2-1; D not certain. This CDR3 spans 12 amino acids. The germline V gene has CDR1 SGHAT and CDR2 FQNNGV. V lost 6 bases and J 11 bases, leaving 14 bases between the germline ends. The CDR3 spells CASSPTHWKQFF. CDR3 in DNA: TGTGCCAGCAGTCCCACGCACTGGAAGCAGTTCTTC.

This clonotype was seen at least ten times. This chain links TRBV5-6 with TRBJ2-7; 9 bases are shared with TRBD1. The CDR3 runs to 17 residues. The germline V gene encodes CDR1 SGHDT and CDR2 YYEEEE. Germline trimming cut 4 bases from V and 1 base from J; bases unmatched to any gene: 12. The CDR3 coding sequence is TGTGCCAGCAGCCCGCGGACAGGGGATTTGAGGTCCTACGAGCAGTACTTC. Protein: CASSPRTGDLRSYEQYF.

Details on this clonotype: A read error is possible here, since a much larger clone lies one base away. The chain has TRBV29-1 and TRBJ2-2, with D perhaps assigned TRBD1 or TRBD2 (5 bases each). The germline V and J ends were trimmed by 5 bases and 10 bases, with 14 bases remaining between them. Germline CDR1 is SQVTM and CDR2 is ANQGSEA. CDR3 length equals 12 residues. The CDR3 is CSVRVGAEELFF. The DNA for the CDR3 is TGCAGCGTTAGGGTCGGGGCCGAGGAGCTGTTTTTT.

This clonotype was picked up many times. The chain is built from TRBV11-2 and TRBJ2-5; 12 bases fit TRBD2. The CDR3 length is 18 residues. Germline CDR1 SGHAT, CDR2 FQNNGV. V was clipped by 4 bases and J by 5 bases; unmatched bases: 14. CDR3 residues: CASSYLGLAGIGLETQYF. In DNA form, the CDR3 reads TGTGCCAGCAGCTATCTCGGACTAGCGGGAATTGGGTTGGAGACCCAGTACTTC.

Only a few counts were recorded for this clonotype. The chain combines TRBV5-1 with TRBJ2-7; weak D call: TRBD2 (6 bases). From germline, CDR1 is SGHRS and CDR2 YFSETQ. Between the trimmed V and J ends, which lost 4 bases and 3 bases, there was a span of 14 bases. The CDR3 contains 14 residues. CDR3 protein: CASSNPGEYYEQYF. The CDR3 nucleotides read TGCGCCAGCAGCAATCCGGGAGAGTACTACGAGCAGTACTTC.

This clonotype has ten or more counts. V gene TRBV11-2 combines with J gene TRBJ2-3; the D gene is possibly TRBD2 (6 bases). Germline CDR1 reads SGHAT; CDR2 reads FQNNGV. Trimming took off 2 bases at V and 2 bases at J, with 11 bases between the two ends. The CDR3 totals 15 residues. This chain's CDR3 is CASSLRRANTDTQYF. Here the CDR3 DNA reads TGTGCCAGCAGCTTAAGGAGGGCAAACACAGATACGCAGTATTTT. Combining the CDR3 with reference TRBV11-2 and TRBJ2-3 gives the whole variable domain EAGVAQSPRYKIIEKRQSVAFWCNPISGHATLYWYQQILGQGPKLLIQFQNNGVVDDSQLPKDRFSAERLKGVDSTLKIQPAKLEDSAVYLCASSLRRANTDTQYFGPGTRLTVL.